Sequencing of this T cell receptor beta chain was carried out in a study of CD8 T cells in Susac syndrome. Findings of the study overall: Clonal expansion of CD8+ cells in Susac peaked in TEMRA cells (and in active patients).

Germline V gives CDR1 LNHNV, CDR2 YYDKDF (reference sequence). The V gene lost 6 bases and the J gene lost 5 bases, with 14 bases spanning the gap. CDR3 length: 13 amino acids. About this clonotype itself: What it recognizes is unknown.

A quantity of 0.5 to 1 ug RNA underwent reverse transcription using random hexamers. TCRdb re-called the immunoSEQ multiplex PCR reads with MiXCR, one entry per CDR3 protein. The sample has about 110,000 distinct CDR3 sequences, around 94% seen once. This sequence was found in a human donor with Susac syndrome. This rearrangement joins TRBV15 to TRBJ2-7; D not resolved. The sequenced material came from CD8+ T cells from PBMCs. The CDR3 region is CATSPVGLDEQYF. As DNA, the CDR3 is TGTGCCACCAGTCCGGTCGGGTTGGACGAGCAGTACTTC.